This entry is about one TCR beta chain. Its antigen is unidentified. The table came from immunoSEQ multiplex PCR; TCRdb's copy has only in-frame clones and leaves some out. The sample contains about 100,000 clones, approximately 89% of which appear only once. Second doses at about 4 or about 12 weeks were pooled. The entry originates in a study of T cell responses to AZD1222 COVID-19 vaccine. General study points: The sample set comprised mostly white British donors with more females, and clonal diversity was possibly underestimated. The repertoires were collected only after the peak T cell response. Reports indicate that nearly half of spike-specific TCRs are directed at unmutated variant regions.

Germline V gives CDR1 SGHTS, CDR2 YDEGEE. The trim removed 4 bases at V and 14 bases at J, leaving 7 bases unmatched. The CDR3 totals 12 residues. Specimen: peripheral blood, collected 28 days after the second AZD1222 dose. The chain combines TRBV5-8 with TRBJ2-5; 11 bases line up with TRBD2. This receptor was obtained from an adult who received the AZD1222 COVID-19 vaccine. In DNA form, the CDR3 reads TGTGCCAGCAGCGCCGGGACTAGCGGAGACTACTTC. Translating gives CASSAGTSGDYF.